This TCR beta chain was recorded in a study of blood T cells in healthy people across ages. Study results and caveats: When set beside aged donors, long-lived donors presented more naive CD4+ cells and higher diversity.

Together with a sample-barcoded 5' primer, a J-beta primer mix was included in a second PCR lasting about 6 to 11 cycles. TCRdb itself ran the 5' RACE reads through MiXCR, one entry per CDR3 protein. Among 1.5 million to 2 million distinct CDR3 sequences listed, roughly 27% were seen once. Germline V lookup: CDR1 MDHEN, CDR2 SYDVKM. The V end was cut by 3 bases, the J end by 1 base, with 12 bases between. The CDR3 covers 16 residues. Comment on this clonotype: Its specificity is unknown.

Peripheral blood from each donor was collected in a volume of roughly 9.8 milliliters. The sample taken for sequencing was blood. This sequence originates from a woman aged 30 to 39 in good health. The rearrangement joins TRBV28 to TRBJ1-4, with TRBD1 as a possible D gene (5 bases). The CDR3 bases are TGTGCCAGCAGTTTGTGGGGGAGGGGAACTAATGAAAAACTGTTTTTT. Protein: CASSLWGRGTNEKLFF.